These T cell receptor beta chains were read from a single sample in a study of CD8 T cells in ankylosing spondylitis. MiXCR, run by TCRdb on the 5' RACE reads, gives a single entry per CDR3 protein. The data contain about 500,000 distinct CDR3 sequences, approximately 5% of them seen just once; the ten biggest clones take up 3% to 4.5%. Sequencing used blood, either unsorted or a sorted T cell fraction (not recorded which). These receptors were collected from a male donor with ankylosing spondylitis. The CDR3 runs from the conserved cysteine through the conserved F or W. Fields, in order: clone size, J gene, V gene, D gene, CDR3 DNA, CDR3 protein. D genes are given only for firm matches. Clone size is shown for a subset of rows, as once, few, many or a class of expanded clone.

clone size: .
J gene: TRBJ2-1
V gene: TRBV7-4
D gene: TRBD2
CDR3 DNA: TGTACCAGCAGTCTTAGCGGGAGGGCTAGCTCCTACAATGAGCAGTTCTTC
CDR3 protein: CTSSLSGRASSYNEQFF

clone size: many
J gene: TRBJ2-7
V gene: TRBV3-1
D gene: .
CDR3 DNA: TGTGCCAGCAAACAAGAGGCTGGTTTCGACGAGCAGTACTTC
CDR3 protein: CASKQEAGFDEQYF

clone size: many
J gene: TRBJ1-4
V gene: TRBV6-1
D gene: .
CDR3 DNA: TGTGCCAGCGGGGGCAGGGGTTGGAAGGCAATTGGTGAAAAACTGTTTTTT
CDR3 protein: CASGGRGWKAIGEKLFF

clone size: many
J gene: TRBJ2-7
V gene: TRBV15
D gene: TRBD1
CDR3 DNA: TGTGCCACCAGCCAAGAGCCGGACAGGGGCTACGAGCAGTACTTC
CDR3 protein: CATSQEPDRGYEQYF

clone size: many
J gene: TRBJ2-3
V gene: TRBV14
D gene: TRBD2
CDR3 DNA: TGTGCCAGCAGCCAAGAGACACTAGCGGCAACTAGCACAGATACGCAGTATTTT
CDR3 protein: CASSQETLAATSTDTQYF

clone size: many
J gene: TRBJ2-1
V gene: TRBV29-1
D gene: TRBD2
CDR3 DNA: TGCAGCGTTGTCGGGACTAGCGCCTACAATGAGCAGTTCTTC
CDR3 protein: CSVVGTSAYNEQFF

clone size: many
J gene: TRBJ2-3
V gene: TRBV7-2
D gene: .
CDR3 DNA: TGTGCCAGCAGCTCCCAGCTAAGCAGGCGGGGCACAGATACGCAGTATTTT
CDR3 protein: CASSSQLSRRGTDTQYF

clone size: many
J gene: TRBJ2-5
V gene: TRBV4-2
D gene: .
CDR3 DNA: TGTGCCAGCAGCGGCGGGGAACTTGGAGAGACCCAGTACTTC
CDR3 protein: CASSGGELGETQYF

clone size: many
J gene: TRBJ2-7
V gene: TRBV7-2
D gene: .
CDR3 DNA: TGTGCCAGCAGACAGGGACCCCTCTCCTACGAGCAGTACTTC
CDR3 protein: CASRQGPLSYEQYF

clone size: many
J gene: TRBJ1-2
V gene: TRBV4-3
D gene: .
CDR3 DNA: TGCGCCAGCAGCCGCCTTGAAGGGTCCCCTTATGGCTACACCTTC
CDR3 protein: CASSRLEGSPYGYTF

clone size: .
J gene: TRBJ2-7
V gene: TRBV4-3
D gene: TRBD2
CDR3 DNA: TGCGCCAGCAGCCAAGATCTGCGGGGGGCGGCCTACGAGCAGTACTTC
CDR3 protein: CASSQDLRGAAYEQYF

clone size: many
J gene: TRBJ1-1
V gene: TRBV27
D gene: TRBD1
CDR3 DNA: TGTGCCAGCAGTTCGCCGACAGGGGGGCGAAGTCTGAACACTGAAGCTTTCTTT
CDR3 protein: CASSSPTGGRSLNTEAFF

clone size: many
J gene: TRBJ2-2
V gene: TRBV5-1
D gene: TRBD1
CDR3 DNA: TGCGCCAGCAGCTTGAGGGGGCTGGACGGGGAGCTGTTTTTT
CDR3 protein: CASSLRGLDGELFF

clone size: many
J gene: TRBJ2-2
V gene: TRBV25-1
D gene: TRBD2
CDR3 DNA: TGTGCCAGCAGTGATTCTAGCGGGAACACCGGGGAGCTGTTTTTT
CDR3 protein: CASSDSSGNTGELFF

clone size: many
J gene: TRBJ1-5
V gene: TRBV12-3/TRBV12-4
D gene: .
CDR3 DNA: TGTGCCAGCAGTTTAGATAGATATAGCAATCAGCCCCAGCATTTT
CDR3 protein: CASSLDRYSNQPQHF

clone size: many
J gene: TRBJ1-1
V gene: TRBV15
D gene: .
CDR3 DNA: TGTGCCACCAGCCCCTATGGCTTATCTTACACTGAAGCTTTCTTT
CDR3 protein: CATSPYGLSYTEAFF

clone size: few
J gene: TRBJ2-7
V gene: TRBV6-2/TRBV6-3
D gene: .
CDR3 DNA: TGTGCCAGCAGTAGAGAATCCTACGAGCAGTACTTC
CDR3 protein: CASSRESYEQYF

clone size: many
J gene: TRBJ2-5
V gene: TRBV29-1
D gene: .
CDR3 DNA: TGCAGCGTTGCCCTAATAACCACCAAAGAGACCCAGTACTTC
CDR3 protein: CSVALITTKETQYF

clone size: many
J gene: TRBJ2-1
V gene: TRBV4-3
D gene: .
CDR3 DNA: TGCGCCAGCAGCCAAGTGCAGGGGAGTAAGGATGAGCAGTTCTTC
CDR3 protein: CASSQVQGSKDEQFF

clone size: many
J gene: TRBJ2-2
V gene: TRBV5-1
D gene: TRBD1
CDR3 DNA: TGCGCCAGCAGCTTGGGGACAGGGAACACCGGGGAGCTGTTTTTT
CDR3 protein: CASSLGTGNTGELFF

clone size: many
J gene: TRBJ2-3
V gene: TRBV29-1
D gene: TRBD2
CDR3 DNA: TGCAGCGTCAAGCGGGGGGGCACAGATACGCAGTATTTT
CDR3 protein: CSVKRGGTDTQYF

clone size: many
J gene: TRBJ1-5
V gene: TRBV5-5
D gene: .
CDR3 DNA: TGTGCCAGCACCCCCGGGTATTTCGATCAGCCCCAGCATTTT
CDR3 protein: CASTPGYFDQPQHF

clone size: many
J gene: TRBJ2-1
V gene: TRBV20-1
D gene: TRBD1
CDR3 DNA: TGCAGTGCTAGAGATCAGAGGGACAGGGGATACAATGAGCAGTTCTTC
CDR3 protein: CSARDQRDRGYNEQFF

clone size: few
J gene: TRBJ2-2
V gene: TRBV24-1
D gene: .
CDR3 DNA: TGTGCCACCAGTGGACAGCTCACCGGGGAGCTGTTTTTT
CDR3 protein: CATSGQLTGELFF

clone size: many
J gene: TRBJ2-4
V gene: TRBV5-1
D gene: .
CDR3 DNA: TGCGCCAGCAGCTCGGACCTCTCAGCCAAAAACATTCAGTACTTC
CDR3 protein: CASSSDLSAKNIQYF

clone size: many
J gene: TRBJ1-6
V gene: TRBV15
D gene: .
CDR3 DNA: TGTGCCACCAGCAGAGATTTGGTTTCACCCCTCCACTTT
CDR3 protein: CATSRDLVSPLHF

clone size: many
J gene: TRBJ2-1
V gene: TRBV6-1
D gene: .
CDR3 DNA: TGTGCCAGCAGCCGCTTTACAGGAGTTGGTGAGAAGTTCTTC
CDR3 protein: CASSRFTGVGEKFF

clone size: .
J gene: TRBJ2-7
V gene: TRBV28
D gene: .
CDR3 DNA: TGTGCCAGCTTATCACAGGACCCTGCCTACGAGCAGTACTTC
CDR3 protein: CASLSQDPAYEQYF

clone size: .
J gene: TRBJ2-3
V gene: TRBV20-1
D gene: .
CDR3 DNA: TGCAGTGCTATAGAAGGGGGGCTTGCAGATACGCAGTATTTT
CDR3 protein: CSAIEGGLADTQYF

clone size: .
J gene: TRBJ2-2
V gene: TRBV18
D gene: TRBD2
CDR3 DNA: TGTGCCAGCTCATCCATGGGACTAGCGGGGATAAACACCGGGGAGCTGTTTTTT
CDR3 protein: CASSSMGLAGINTGELFF

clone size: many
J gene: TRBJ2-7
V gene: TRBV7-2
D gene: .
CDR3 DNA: TGTGCCAGCAGTCAAGGGTCGGGGTGGACCTACGAGCAGTACTTC
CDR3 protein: CASSQGSGWTYEQYF

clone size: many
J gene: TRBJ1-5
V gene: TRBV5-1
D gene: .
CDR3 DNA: TGCGCCAGCAGCTTGATACCGTCCGGGAGCGATAGCAATCAGCCCCAGCATTTT
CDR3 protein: CASSLIPSGSDSNQPQHF

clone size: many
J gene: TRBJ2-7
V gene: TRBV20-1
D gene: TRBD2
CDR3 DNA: TGCAGTGGTAAAGGCGGGGGGACCTCCTACGAGCAGTACTTC
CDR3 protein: CSGKGGGTSYEQYF

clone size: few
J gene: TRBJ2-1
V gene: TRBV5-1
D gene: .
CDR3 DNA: TGCGCCAGCAGCTTGGAACTAGCTACCTACAATGAGCAGTTCTTC
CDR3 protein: CASSLELATYNEQFF

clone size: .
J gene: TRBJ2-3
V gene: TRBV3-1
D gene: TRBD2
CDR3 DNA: TGTGCCAGCAGCCAAGAGTATAGGACTAGCGGGGCTAGCACAGATACGCAGTATTTT
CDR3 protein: CASSQEYRTSGASTDTQYF

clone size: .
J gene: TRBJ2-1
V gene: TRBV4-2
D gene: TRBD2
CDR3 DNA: TGTGCCAGCAGCCAAGATCCGGGAGGGGCCCTCGGTGAGCAGTTCTTC
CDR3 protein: CASSQDPGGALGEQFF

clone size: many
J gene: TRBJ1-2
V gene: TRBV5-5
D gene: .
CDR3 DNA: TGTGCCAGCAGCTTGGCCGTCCACGCCTCTAACTATGGCTACACCTTC
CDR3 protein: CASSLAVHASNYGYTF

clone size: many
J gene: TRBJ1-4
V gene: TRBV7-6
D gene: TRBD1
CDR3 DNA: TGTGCCAGCAGCTTATCAGGGGGACAGCAAAATGAAAAACTGTTTTTT
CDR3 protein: CASSLSGGQQNEKLFF

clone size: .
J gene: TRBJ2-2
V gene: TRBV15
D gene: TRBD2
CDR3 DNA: TGTGCCACCAGCAGAGATCCCGCGGGAGACACCGGGGAGCTGTTTTTT
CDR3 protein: CATSRDPAGDTGELFF

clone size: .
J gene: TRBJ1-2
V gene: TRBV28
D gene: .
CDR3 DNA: TGTGCCAGCAGGGGAGACAGGATCTATGGCTACACCTTC
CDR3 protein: CASRGDRIYGYTF

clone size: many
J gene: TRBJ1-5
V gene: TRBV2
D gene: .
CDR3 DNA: TGTGCCAGCAGTGACAGGGAGGGCAATCAGCCCCAGCATTTT
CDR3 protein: CASSDREGNQPQHF

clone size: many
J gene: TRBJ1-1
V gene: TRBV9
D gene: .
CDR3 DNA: TGTGCCAGCAGCATTGACGGGGACACTGAAGCTTTCTTT
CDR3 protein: CASSIDGDTEAFF

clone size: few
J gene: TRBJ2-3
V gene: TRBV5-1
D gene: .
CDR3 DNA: TGCGCCAGCAGCTTGAATGGGCAGAGCACAGATACGCAGTATTTT
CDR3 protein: CASSLNGQSTDTQYF

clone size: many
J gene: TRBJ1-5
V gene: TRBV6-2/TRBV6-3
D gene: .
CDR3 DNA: TGTGCCAGCAGTTACGCGCGGGGGCGCAAGGGTCAGCCCCAGCATTTT
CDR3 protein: CASSYARGRKGQPQHF

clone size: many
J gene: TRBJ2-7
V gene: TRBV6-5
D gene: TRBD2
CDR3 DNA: TGTGCCAGCAGTTACTCACTAGCGGGATACGAGCAGTACTTC
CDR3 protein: CASSYSLAGYEQYF

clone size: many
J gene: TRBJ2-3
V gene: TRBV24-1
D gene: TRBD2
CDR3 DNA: TGTGCCACCAGGAAGGGAGCGGGAGGCACAGATACGCAGTATTTT
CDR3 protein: CATRKGAGGTDTQYF

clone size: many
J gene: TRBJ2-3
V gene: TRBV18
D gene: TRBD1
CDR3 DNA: TGTGCCAGCTCCGGACAGGGGAGAGTTGGCACAGATACGCAGTATTTT
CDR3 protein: CASSGQGRVGTDTQYF

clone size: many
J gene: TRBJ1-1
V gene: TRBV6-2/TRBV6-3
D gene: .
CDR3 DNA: TGTGCCAGCAGTTACTCGTGGACTGAAGGGTACACTGAAGCTTTCTTT
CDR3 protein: CASSYSWTEGYTEAFF

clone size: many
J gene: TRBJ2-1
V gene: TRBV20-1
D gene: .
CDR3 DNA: TGCAGTGCAGAGCGGATGGGATACAATGAGCAGTTCTTC
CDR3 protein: CSAERMGYNEQFF

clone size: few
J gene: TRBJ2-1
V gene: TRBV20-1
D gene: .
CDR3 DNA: TGCAGTGCTTACCAGGAGGGGCAGTTCTTC
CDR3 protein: CSAYQEGQFF

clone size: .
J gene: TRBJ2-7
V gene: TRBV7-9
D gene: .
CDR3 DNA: TGTGCCAGCAGCTACATCGACATCTCCTACGAGCAGTACTTC
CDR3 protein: CASSYIDISYEQYF

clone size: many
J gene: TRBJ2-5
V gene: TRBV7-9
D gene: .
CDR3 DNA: TGTGCCAGCAGCTTAAGCACGATCGGTTCAGGGGAGACCCAGTACTTC
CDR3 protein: CASSLSTIGSGETQYF

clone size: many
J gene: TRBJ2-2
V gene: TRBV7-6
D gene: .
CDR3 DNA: TGTGCCAGCAGCGTAATCCCGTCAGGGGTTGCCGGGGAGCTGTTTTTT
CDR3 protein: CASSVIPSGVAGELFF

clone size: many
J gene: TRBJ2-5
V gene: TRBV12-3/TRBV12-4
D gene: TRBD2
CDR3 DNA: TGTGCCAGCAGTCCGTATGGACTAGCGGGACGGGAGACCCAGTACTTC
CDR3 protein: CASSPYGLAGRETQYF

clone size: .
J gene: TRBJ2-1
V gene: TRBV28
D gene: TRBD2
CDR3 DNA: TGTGCCAGCAGTTTACCCCCTGGACTAGTCCTCTCCTACAATGAGCAGTTCTTC
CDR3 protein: CASSLPPGLVLSYNEQFF